This T cell receptor (beta chain) was recovered during a study of blood T cell repertoires in COVID-19. Study information: T cells, B-cell-depleted T cells, or PBMCs provided the cDNA or gDNA that served as material.

CDR3 length: 15 amino acids. Trimming removed 3 bases from V and 2 bases from J; junction bases left unmatched: 4. Germline V gene lookup returns CDR1 MNHNY and CDR2 SVGAGI (reference sequence). The assay was immunoSEQ multiplex PCR, and TCRdb's table has in-frame clones only and misses some. Of about 57,000 clones listed, 88% are singletons. This receptor was taken from a human donor in a cohort sampled during active COVID-19. The chain employs TRBV6-6 and TRBJ2-7, with TRBD1 matching over 10 bases. The sample was peripheral blood. The CDR3 bases are TGTGCCAGCAGTTATTCCGACAGGGGGCCCTACGAGCAGTACTTC. Translated, it gives CASSYSDRGPYEQYF.